This TCR beta chain was profiled in a study of cytomegalovirus exposure and HLA in healthy donors. Study-wide results and limits: TCR beta V- and J-gene trimming was later associated with a missense DCLRE1C variant. Among TCR sequences, most were rare, though some public TCRs appeared in many donors. A prior analysis recorded that most TCR beta V segments were productive about 87% or about 30% of the time.

With respect to this clone: Its antigen is unknown.

PCR employed 60 Vbeta and 13 Jbeta primers. TCRdb's copy holds only in-frame clones and misses some; the assay was immunoSEQ multiplex PCR. The profile shows tens of thousands of clones, about 79% of them singletons. The CDR3 length is 13 residues. The germline V gene has CDR1 SNHLY and CDR2 FYNNEI. With V trimmed by 6 bases and J by 7 bases, 6 bases remained unmatched. What was sequenced was PBMCs. The rearrangement links TRBV2 to TRBJ2-1; 7 bases match TRBD1. This TCR derives from a man aged 40-50 years in good health and CMV-seronegative. CDR3 bases: TGTGCCAGCAGCCCAGGGGGAAAGAATGAGCAGTTCTTC. Translating it yields CASSPGGKNEQFF.